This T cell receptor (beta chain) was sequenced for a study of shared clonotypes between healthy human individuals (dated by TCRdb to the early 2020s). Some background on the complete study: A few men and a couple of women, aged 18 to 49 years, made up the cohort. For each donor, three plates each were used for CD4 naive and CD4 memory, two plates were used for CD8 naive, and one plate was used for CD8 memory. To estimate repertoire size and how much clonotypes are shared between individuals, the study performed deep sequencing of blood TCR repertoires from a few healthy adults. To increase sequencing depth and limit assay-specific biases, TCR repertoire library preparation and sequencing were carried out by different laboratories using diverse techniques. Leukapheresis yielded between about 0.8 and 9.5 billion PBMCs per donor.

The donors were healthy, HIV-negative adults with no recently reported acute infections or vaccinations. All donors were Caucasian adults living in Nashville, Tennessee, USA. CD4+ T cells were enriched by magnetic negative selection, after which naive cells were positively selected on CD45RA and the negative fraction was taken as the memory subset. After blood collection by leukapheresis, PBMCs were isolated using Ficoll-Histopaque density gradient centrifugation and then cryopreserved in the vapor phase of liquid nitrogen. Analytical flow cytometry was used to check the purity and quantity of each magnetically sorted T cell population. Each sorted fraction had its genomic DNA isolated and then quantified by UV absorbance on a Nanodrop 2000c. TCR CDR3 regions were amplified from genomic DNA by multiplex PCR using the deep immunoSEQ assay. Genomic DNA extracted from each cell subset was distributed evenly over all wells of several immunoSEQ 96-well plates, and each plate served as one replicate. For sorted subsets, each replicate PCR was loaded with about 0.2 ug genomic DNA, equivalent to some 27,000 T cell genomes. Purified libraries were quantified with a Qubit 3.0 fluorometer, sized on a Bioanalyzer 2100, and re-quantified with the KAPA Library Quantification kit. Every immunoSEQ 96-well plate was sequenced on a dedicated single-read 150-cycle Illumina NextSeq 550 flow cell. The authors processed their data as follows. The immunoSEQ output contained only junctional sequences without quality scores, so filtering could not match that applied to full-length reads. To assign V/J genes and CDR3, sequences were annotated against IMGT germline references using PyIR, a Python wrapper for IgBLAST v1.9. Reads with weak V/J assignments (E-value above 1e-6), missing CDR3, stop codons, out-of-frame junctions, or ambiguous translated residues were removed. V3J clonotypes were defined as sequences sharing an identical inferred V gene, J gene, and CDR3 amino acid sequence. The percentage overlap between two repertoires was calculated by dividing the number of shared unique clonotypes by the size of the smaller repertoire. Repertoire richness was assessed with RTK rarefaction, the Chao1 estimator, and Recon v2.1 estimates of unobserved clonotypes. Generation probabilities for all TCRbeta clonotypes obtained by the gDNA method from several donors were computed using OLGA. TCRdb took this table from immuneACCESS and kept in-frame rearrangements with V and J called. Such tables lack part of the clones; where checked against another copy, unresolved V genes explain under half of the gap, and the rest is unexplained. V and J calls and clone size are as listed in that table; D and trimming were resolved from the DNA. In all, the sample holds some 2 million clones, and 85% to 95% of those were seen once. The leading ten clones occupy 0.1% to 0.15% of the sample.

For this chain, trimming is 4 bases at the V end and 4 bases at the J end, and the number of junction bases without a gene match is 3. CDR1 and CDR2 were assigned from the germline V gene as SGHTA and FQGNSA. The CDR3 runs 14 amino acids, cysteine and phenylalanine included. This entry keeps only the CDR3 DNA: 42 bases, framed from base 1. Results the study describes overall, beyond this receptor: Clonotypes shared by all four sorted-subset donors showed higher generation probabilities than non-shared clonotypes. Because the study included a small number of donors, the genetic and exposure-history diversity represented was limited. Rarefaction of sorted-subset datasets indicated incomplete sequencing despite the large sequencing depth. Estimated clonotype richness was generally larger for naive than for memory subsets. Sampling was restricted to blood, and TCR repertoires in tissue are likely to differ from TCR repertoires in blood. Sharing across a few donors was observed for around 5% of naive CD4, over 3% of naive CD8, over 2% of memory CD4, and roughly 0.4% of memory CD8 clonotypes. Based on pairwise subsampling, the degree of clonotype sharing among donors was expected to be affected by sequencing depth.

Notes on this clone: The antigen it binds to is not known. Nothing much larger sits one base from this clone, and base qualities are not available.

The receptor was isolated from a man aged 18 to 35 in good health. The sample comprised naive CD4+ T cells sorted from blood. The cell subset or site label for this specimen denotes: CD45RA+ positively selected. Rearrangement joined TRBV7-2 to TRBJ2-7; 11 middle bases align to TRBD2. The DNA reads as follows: TGTGCCAGCAGCTCCGGGACTAGCGGATACGAGCAGTACTTC. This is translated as CASSSGTSGYEQYF.